The rows below give T cell receptor beta chains drawn from one sample of a study of T cell responses to AZD1222 COVID-19 vaccine. Sequencing used immunoSEQ multiplex PCR; TCRdb keeps in-frame clones, though not all of them. The table lists about 140,000 clones, 80% to 95% of them singletons. The material sequenced was peripheral blood, taken on day 0 of AZD1222 vaccination. All receptors derive from an adult in good health. Both conserved end residues are trimmed from each CDR3.

J gene,V gene,CDR3 protein
TRBJ2-7,TRBV5-6,ASSLAGTYEQY
TRBJ1-3,TRBV2,ASRDMSSGNTIY
TRBJ1-1,TRBV5-4,ASSSGTPLGMNTEAF
TRBJ1-6,TRBV5-1,ASSLDSNSPLH
TRBJ1-1,TRBV5-4,ASSRGQGASEAF
TRBJ1-3,TRBV7-9,ASSLGSLSSGNTIY
TRBJ1-2,TRBV2,ASSVQGEYGYT
TRBJ1-2,TRBV7-9,ASSQGQGAMIYGYT
TRBJ1-5,TRBV7-9,ASTLGQGPQH
TRBJ1-1,TRBV7-9,ASSLEGGNTEAF
TRBJ2-5,TRBV10-3,AIRGGGTDVQETQY
TRBJ1-4,TRBV7-9,ASSAGVTNEKLF
TRBJ1-2,TRBV4-1,ASSQGRTGVGGYT
TRBJ2-7,TRBV27,ASSLGRKSGYEQY
TRBJ1-5,TRBV15,ATSRADQPQH
TRBJ2-1,TRBV7-2,ASENRNNEQF
TRBJ2-2,TRBV6-5,ASGPGGTHTGELF
TRBJ1-6,TRBV7-9,ASSSWTGGRYNSPLH
TRBJ1-1,TRBV2,ASSVPGTGFFSPEAF
TRBJ2-7,TRBV30,AWTYRGAGEQY
TRBJ2-7,TRBV13,ASSLVVGEQY
TRBJ1-1,TRBV6-5,ASKPRNQGEAF
TRBJ1-1,TRBV7-9,ASSLREGTEAF
TRBJ2-1,TRBV7-3,ASSPREAVDEQF
TRBJ1-2,TRBV5-1,ASSAGDSRNGYT
TRBJ1-6,TRBV5-5,ASSLYGGLFQSPLH
TRBJ1-2,TRBV10-3,AISVGQAGYT
TRBJ1-3,TRBV5-1,ASSPSSGRSGNTIY
TRBJ1-3,TRBV2,ASSETLRYSGNTIY
TRBJ1-2,TRBV5-1,ASRLKGGGGYGYT
TRBJ2-2,TRBV10-2,ASRLLAGGATGELF
TRBJ2-1,TRBV5-1,ASSPGVAGVLDEQF
TRBJ1-2,TRBV19,ASSPYLSRGFNYGYT
TRBJ2-1,TRBV28,ASSPGTGSGYNEQF
TRBJ2-1,TRBV2,ASSELRSYNEQF
TRBJ1-1,TRBV10-3,AISESIFPGGGTEAF
TRBJ1-3,TRBV6-5,ASRPRGLIDTIY
TRBJ1-5,TRBV18,ASSPGERMQPQH
TRBJ2-3,TRBV6-5,ASRIRGFTDTQY
TRBJ1-2,TRBV4-1,ASSQGAGARGYT
TRBJ1-1,TRBV7-8,ASSLTVHAQDTEAF
TRBJ2-5,TRBV5-1,ASSLWLAGAQETQY
TRBJ1-2,TRBV5-1,ASSPEAGTARGYT
TRBJ2-2,TRBV6-4,ASSDSSTNTGELF
TRBJ2-1,TRBV29-1,SVSRRGTYNEQF
TRBJ1-4,TRBV4-1,ASSYQPFNEKLF
TRBJ1-2,TRBV28,ASSFGLNYGYT
TRBJ2-1,TRBV29-1,SVASPPGLVEQF
TRBJ2-3,TRBV28,ASSTPSRTDTQY
TRBJ1-4,TRBV13,ASSSWTEIRGKLF
TRBJ1-6,TRBV18,ASSSGQVQNSPLH
TRBJ1-6,TRBV30,AWNFLRDSDPPLH
TRBJ2-7,TRBV30,AWNEQGHAYEQY